This T cell receptor beta chain was sequenced during a study of graft-versus-host responses after intestinal transplantation (dated by TCRdb to the early 2020s). For the wider study: The transplants that recipients got were multivisceral, liver-intestinal, or isolated intestinal. Of the 20 to 25 intestinal transplant recipients enrolled in the cohort, one of whom was a retransplant, 3 patients without pretransplant specimens were excluded. All recipients received anti-thymocyte globulin induction followed by maintenance tacrolimus and steroids for around 3 years. Graft-versus-host and host-versus-graft alloreactive T cell clones were tracked in the graft, circulation and bone marrow after intestinal transplantation using bulk TCR-beta CDR3 sequencing. Rather than being sequenced by the commercial service, samples from a few later patients were sequenced in-house on an Illumina MiSeq and processed with MiXCR. Donor T cell macrochimerism was defined as a peak of at least 4% donor T cells among recipient peripheral blood mononuclear cells. To identify alloreactive clones, pre-transplant mixed lymphocyte reaction products were sequenced and then compared with unstimulated pre-transplant donor and recipient T cells. The research as a whole found: Conclusions were limited by the relatively low number and heterogeneity of intestinal transplant patients. Early after transplant, declines in HvG clones were associated with peak levels of circulating GvH clones. Patients with donor T cell macrochimerism had high GvH to HvG T cell clonal ratios in their allografts. GvH clones were found in recipient bone marrow, and some of the GvH clones appeared earlier in ileal mucosa or blood, which is consistent with an intestinal mucosal origin.

The time point label on this specimen signifies: cells obtained before transplantation from donor or recipient. CD3+CD4+ and CD3+CD8+ populations were FACS-sorted from unstimulated pre-transplant donor and recipient cells taken from spleen or lymph nodes. About this clone: Its antigen remains unidentified. No much larger clonotype is one base removed from it; base qualities were not supplied.

V ends up 1 base short and J 2 bases short, with an unmatched junction base count of 2. Based on the germline V gene (reference sequence), the CDR1 and CDR2 sequences are SEHNR and FQNEAQ. From its cysteine to its phenylalanine, the CDR3 spans 14 amino acids. The sequence is cut down to CDR3 DNA, 42 bases in frame from base 1. The receptor library was made with the immunoSEQ multiplex PCR assay. For most patients, genomic DNA was isolated using the Qiagen DNeasy Blood and Tissue Kit and was shipped frozen to Adaptive Biotechnologies for TCR sequencing. Adaptive Biotechnologies carried out high-throughput TCR-beta CDR3 sequencing of genomic DNA for most patients. The paper's processing steps were these. TCR sequencing data for over 15 patients were retrieved from Adaptive's ImmunoSEQ software; three other patients were processed with MiXCR and VDJtools. To correct CD4 versus CD8 sorting errors, any sequence found in both subsets at a frequency ratio below 5:1 was removed. CDR3 nucleotide sequences shared between donor and recipient were removed because the origin of such sequences could not be assigned. To be classed as alloreactive, a clone needed at least 2-fold expansion over unstimulated cells and a minimum CFSE-low frequency of 0.002% (template counts) or 0.001% (read counts). Mappable clones were those detected in sequenced pre-transplant spleen, lymph node, or MLR CFSE-low populations of the donor or recipient. The cumulative frequency of alloreactive clones was calculated as a percentage of all sequences, weighted by copy number. TCRdb holds this immuneACCESS table with in-frame rearrangements only. Some clones are missing; in checked studies, unresolved V genes explain under half, and the rest has no known cause. V and J calls and clone size follow that table, whereas D and trimming were derived from the DNA. The sample data list 88,000 or so clones, and almost 90% of these were observed just once. Less than 0.12% of the sample comes from the top ten.

Sequencing was performed on unstimulated CD4+ T cells sorted from spleen or lymph node cells, taken before intestinal transplant. The rearranged segments are TRBV7-9 and TRBJ2-7; 7 bases in the middle match TRBD2. The sequence came from a human donor who received an intestinal transplant. The CDR3 sequence is CASSLGAGPYEQYF. The DNA sequence follows: TGTGCCAGCAGCTTAGGAGCGGGGCCCTACGAGCAGTACTTC. The entire variable domain, with the stretches around the CDR3 drawn from the reference TRBV7-9 and TRBJ2-7 proteins, is DTGVSQNPRHKITKRGQNVTFRCDPISEHNRLYWYRQTLGQGPEFLTYFQNEAQLEKSRLLSDRFSAERPKGSFSTLEIQRTEQGDSAMYLCASSLGAGPYEQYFGPGTRLTVT.